A single T cell receptor (beta chain) is shown here with its context. It lacks a known antigen. One base away there is no much larger clone; base qualities are not given. The CDR3 has 14 amino acids, counting the end cysteine and phenylalanine. Only the CDR3 region is kept as DNA, spanning 42 bases read in frame from base 1. The trim is 7 bases for V and 4 bases for J, with a gap of 17 bases between the germline ends. The germline V gene sets CDR1 to SGHDT and CDR2 to YYEEEE. The entire isolated RNA was reverse transcribed using the High Capacity cDNA Reverse Transcription Kit, and thus expressed TCRB transcripts were sequenced. Naive, central memory and regulatory T cell samples underwent deep immunoSEQ sequencing, averaging around 4 million total reads per sample. Sorted cells were lysed in RLT buffer and RNA was extracted with DNase-treated RNeasy Micro or Mini kits, depending on cell number. Each cell subset was processed separately to prevent cross-contamination, with patient and healthy donor samples processed together. The immunoSEQ multiplex PCR was used to amplify TCRB sequences from cDNA, yielding 87-bp fragments that span the CDR3 region. Sequencing of the amplicons was performed on the Illumina HiSeq platform. The authors' analysis ran thus. Synthetic template baselines were used to correct PCR bias computationally, reads within Hamming distance 2 were collapsed together, and singletons that could not be merged were discarded. Reads were aligned to IMGT to assign V, D and J genes, CDR3 length, and insertions or deletions at six rearrangement sites. Clonotype counts were normalized to sorted cell number within each subset before computing true diversity and Gini coefficients with the tcR R package. Repertoire sharing was quantified using the overlap coefficient calculated on TCRB nucleotide sequences. TCRdb retrieved this table from immuneACCESS and kept in-frame rearrangements only. Not all clones are present; in checked studies, unresolved V genes account for under half, and no reason is known for the remainder. The V and J calls and clone size are taken from that table; D and trimming were inferred from the DNA. The sample table shows tens of thousands of clones, and roughly half are seen once. The ten largest clonotypes hold roughly 0.7% of the sample.

These data are taken from a study of beta chain features in type 1 diabetes (dated by TCRdb to the late 2010s). Describing the broader study: Mean age, gender distribution, total cell number and subset yield were not different between patients and healthy donors. Across all samples, approximately 98,000,000 sorted cells were examined, and cell number per subset correlated strongly with RNA yield. The study compared the TCRB repertoires of sorted circulating CD4+ T cell subsets in recently diagnosed type 1 diabetes patients with those in matched healthy donors. Regulatory and stem cell-like memory subsets were isolated from only 8 patients and roughly eight healthy donors, whereas naive and central memory subsets came from all 28 donors. What the authors observed across the whole study: Naive, central memory and regulatory TCRB repertoires appeared more similar among patients than among healthy donors. At VDJ recombination sites, patients with type 1 diabetes made fewer insertions and deleted more nucleotides, a pattern implying thymic rearrangement abnormalities. Only small numbers of individuals were included in the HLA sub-analyses, which left unresolved whether HLA type had any influence on TCRB rearrangement. PCR may preferentially amplify shorter templates, but because patient and control samples were amplified and corrected together, any resulting skew would affect both groups equally. A moderate but significant shortening of TCRB CDR3 length was observed in type 1 diabetes patients in all four CD4+ subsets. Because cDNA rather than genomic DNA was sequenced, highly expressing activated cells could have been over-represented, although no difference in activation and CD3 levels was found between groups.

From each donor, a single peripheral blood sample of approximately 110 mL on average was drawn into heparinised tubes. A BD FACSAria II and a panel including CD45RO, CCR7, CD25, CD127, CD95 and CD27 were used to sort naive, central memory, regulatory and stem cell-like memory CD4+ T cells. A purity above 98% was achieved for all sorted populations. Right away, PBMCs were isolated by Lymphoprep density gradient centrifugation and were stained directly, with no culture step. So that batch effects would be minimized, each experiment stained and sorted samples in pairs, pairing one healthy donor with one patient.

The chain is encoded by TRBV5-6 joined to TRBJ1-2; the best D guess is TRBD1, with 5 bases matching. The TCR originated in a man aged 25-45 years with type 1 diabetes. Input material: central memory CD4+ T cells from blood. The nucleotide sequence reads TGTGCCAGCTACGTCGGGGGATTTCTCTATGGCTACACCTTC. This is translated as CASYVGGFLYGYTF.